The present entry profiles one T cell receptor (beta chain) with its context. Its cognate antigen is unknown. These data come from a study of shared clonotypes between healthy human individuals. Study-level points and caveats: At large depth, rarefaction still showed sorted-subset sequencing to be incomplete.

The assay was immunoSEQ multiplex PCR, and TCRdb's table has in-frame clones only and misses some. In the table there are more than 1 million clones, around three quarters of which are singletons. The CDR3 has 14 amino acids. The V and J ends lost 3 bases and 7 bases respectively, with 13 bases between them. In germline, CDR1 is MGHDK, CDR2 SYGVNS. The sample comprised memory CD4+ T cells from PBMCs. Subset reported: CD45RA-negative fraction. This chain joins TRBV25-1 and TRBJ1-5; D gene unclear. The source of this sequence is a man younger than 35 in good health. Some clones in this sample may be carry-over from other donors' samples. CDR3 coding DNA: TGTGCCAGCAGTGAGTCGACGGCGGGGCAGCCCCAGCATTTT. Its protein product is CASSESTAGQPQHF.